The next 27 T cell receptor beta chains were all read from a single sample in a study of cytomegalovirus exposure and HLA in healthy donors. PCR primers comprised 60 Vbeta and 13 Jbeta primers. Generated by immunoSEQ multiplex PCR, the TCRdb table keeps only in-frame clones and is missing some. The sample has some 98,000 clones; approximately 80% are singletons. The sample was PBMCs. These receptor sequences come from a human donor in good health.

The chain carries TRBV2 and TRBJ2-2; TRBD2 is a possible D gene (6 bases). Per germline, CDR1 SNHLY and CDR2 FYNNEI. The CDR3 covers 16 residues. V was cut by 3 bases and J by 2 bases, with 13 bases left in between. The CDR3 here is CASSELAGPNTGELFF. The DNA for the CDR3 is TGTGCCAGCAGTGAGTTGGCGGGGCCCAACACCGGGGAGCTGTTTTTT. The whole variable domain, remainder taken from reference TRBV2 and TRBJ2-2, is EPEVTQTPSHQVTQMGQEVILRCVPISNHLYFYWYRQILGQKVEFLVSFYNNEISEKSEIFDDQFSVERPDGSNFTLKIRSTKLEDSAMYFCASSELAGPNTGELFFGEGSRLTVL.

The rearrangement joins TRBV6-5 to TRBJ2-3; 10 bases are a match to TRBD2. This CDR3 comprises 14 residues. Germline V gives CDR1 MNHEY, CDR2 SVGAGI. V trimming: 6 bases; J trimming: 7 bases; junction bases outside the gene matches: 7. The CDR3 sequence: CASSFSGGANTQYF. The CDR3 DNA reads TGTGCCAGCAGCTTCAGCGGGGGGGCCAATACGCAGTATTTT.

This clone came up once. This chain joins TRBV2 and TRBJ1-4; maybe TRBD1 (5 bases). V lost 8 bases to trimming and J lost 7 bases, with 20 bases between them. CDR3 length equals 15 residues. The V gene's germline CDR1 is SNHLY and CDR2 FYNNEI. CDR3 nucleotide sequence: TGTGCCAGCTCGTATAGGAGGGGCGCGGTTGAAAAACTGTTTTTT. Translation: CASSYRRGAVEKLFF.

V and J are TRBV7-8 and TRBJ1-5; no firm D call. CDR3 size: 16 residues. Germline values: CDR1 SGHVS, CDR2 FQNEAQ. The ends were cut back, 6 bases at V and 0 bases at J, with 15 bases in the middle. In DNA form, the CDR3 reads TGTGCCAGCAGTATAGGCGGAACTAATAGCAATCAGCCCCAGCATTTT. The encoded protein is CASSIGGTNSNQPQHF. Full variable domain (missing parts from reference TRBV7-8 and TRBJ1-5): GAGVSQSPRYKVAKRGQDVALRCDPISGHVSLFWYQQALGQGPEFLTYFQNEAQLDKSGLPSDRFFAERPEGSVSTLKIQRTQQEDSAVYLCASSIGGTNSNQPQHFGDGTRLSIL.

This sequence joins TRBV6-1 and TRBJ1-5, with a tentative D call TRBD1 (6 bases). Germline loops: CDR1 MNHNS, CDR2 SASEGT. This CDR3 comprises 16 residues. V dropped 2 bases and J dropped 5 bases, with 16 bases sitting between them. The CDR3 bases are TGTGCCAGCAGTGAACGCGGGGGGGGCTGGGATCAGCCCCAGCATTTT. This codes for CASSERGGGWDQPQHF.

The rearrangement joins TRBV7-9 to TRBJ2-5, with 12 bases aligning to TRBD2. This CDR3 comprises 14 residues. V shed 3 bases, J shed 5 bases, and the junction held 1 base outside the gene matches. From germline, CDR1 is SEHNR and CDR2 FQNEAQ (reference sequence). In DNA, the CDR3 is TGTGCCAGCAGCTTTACTAGCGGGGGGGAGACCCAGTACTTC. It encodes CASSFTSGGETQYF.

This clone has more than one count but fewer than ten. The chain has TRBV2 and TRBJ2-3, with D uncertain. The CDR3 has 12 amino acids. Germline V gene lookup returns CDR1 SNHLY and CDR2 FYNNEI. The V end was cut by 2 bases, the J end by 8 bases, with 8 bases between. The chain's CDR3 is CASSERQVTQYF. In DNA form, the CDR3 reads TGTGCCAGCAGTGAAAGGCAGGTTACGCAGTATTTT.

The chain employs TRBV13 and TRBJ2-7; 8 bases are shared with TRBD2. The CDR3 totals 15 residues. CDR1 and CDR2 from the germline V gene are PRHDT and FYEKMQ (reference sequence). J lost 4 bases, V lost 1 base, and 6 bases had no gene match. Here the CDR3 reads CASSLVSGGRYEQYF. Written as DNA, the CDR3 is TGTGCCAGCAGCTTAGTTTCGGGAGGGCGGTACGAGCAGTACTTC. Together with reference TRBV13 and TRBJ2-7, the CDR3 gives the full variable domain: AAGVIQSPRHLIKEKRETATLKCYPIPRHDTVYWYQQGPGQDPQFLISFYEKMQSDKGSIPDRFSAQQFSDYHSELNMSSLELGDSALYFCASSLVSGGRYEQYFGPGTRLTVT.

The chain carries TRBV28 and TRBJ1-1; D call uncertain. CDR1 MDHEN and CDR2 SYDVKM come from the germline V gene. There are 14 residues in the CDR3. Trimming removed 3 bases at V and 3 bases at J, with 11 bases between. The CDR3 region is CASSFRSSYTEAFF. DNA of the CDR3: TGTGCCAGCAGTTTCCGTTCGAGCTACACTGAAGCTTTCTTT. The full variable domain, its missing parts supplied by reference TRBV28 and TRBJ1-1, is DVKVTQSSRYLVKRTGEKVFLECVQDMDHENMFWYRQDPGLGLRLIYFSYDVKMKEKGDIPEGYSVSREKKERFSLILESASTNQTSMYLCASSFRSSYTEAFFGQGTRLTVV.

The chain uses TRBV9 and TRBJ2-5; TRBD2 matches 7 bases. J lost 1 base, V lost 0 bases, and 9 bases had no gene match. Looked up from germline, CDR1 is SGDLS and CDR2 is YYNGEE. This CDR3 region has 17 residues. CDR3 region: CASSVGRGKLGQETQYF. The CDR3 nucleotides read TGTGCCAGCAGCGTAGGGCGGGGGAAGCTTGGCCAAGAGACCCAGTACTTC.

This clone was picked up a small number of times. The V and J genes are TRBV30 and TRBJ2-7, with D unresolved. CDR1 GTSNPN and CDR2 SVGIG come from the germline V gene (reference sequence). CDR3 length equals 11 residues. Trimming removed 3 bases from V and 1 base from J, with 4 bases in between. This CDR3 is CAWSRSYEQYF. The CDR3 coding sequence is TGTGCCTGGAGCAGGTCCTACGAGCAGTACTTC.

This chain connects TRBV4-2 to TRBJ2-7; D is possibly TRBD1 (5 bases). The ends were cut back, 5 bases at V and 2 bases at J, with 22 bases in the middle. This CDR3 region has 17 residues. The germline gives CDR1 LGHNA, CDR2 YNFKEQ. Here the CDR3 reads CASSEHDAGPAAYEQYF. For the CDR3, the DNA is TGTGCCAGCAGCGAGCACGATGCAGGGCCCGCCGCCTACGAGCAGTACTTC.

The chain recombines TRBV7-2 with TRBJ2-5; TRBD1 might be the D (6 bases). The DNA end is more similar to TRBJ2-7, so the J call may be wrong. Germline values: CDR1 SGHTA, CDR2 FQGNSA. The length of the CDR3 is 17 residues. CDR3 DNA sequence: TGTGCCAGCGGGGGCACAGGGCTCGGGCGCCCCTTCTACGAGCAGTACTTC. This sequence encodes CASGGTGLGRPFYEQYF.

This clone was observed once. The chain has TRBV4-2 and TRBJ2-7; D might be TRBD1 (6 bases). Trimming left V 0 bases short and J 9 bases short, with 15 bases between. CDR1 and CDR2 from the germline V gene are LGHNA and YNFKEQ. The CDR3 consists of 14 residues. In nucleotides, the CDR3 is TGTGCCAGCAGCCAAGACTGGGGGCACAACGCGCAGTACTTC. Protein sequence: CASSQDWGHNAQYF.

V gene TRBV7-9 combines with J gene TRBJ2-1; 10 nucleotides align to TRBD1. The germline CDR1 and CDR2 sequences are SEHNR and FQNEAQ (reference sequence). Trimming at V came to 5 bases and at J to 7 bases, leaving 8 bases not matched to a gene. The CDR3 sequence is 15 residues long. CDR3 sequence: CASSEDRGAWNEQFF. CDR3 in DNA: TGTGCCAGCAGCGAGGACAGGGGGGCGTGGAATGAGCAGTTCTTC.

CDR3 DNA: TGCGCCAGCAGCCAAGCCACGGGCAGGGGAGAGACCCAGTACTTC. Its translation: CASSQATGRGETQYF. This chain connects TRBV4-3 to TRBJ2-5; possible D gene TRBD1, 6 bases. There are 15 residues in the CDR3. Per germline, CDR1 LGHNA and CDR2 YSLEER. V was pared by 1 base and J by 4 bases, with 13 bases between.

This chain connects TRBV29-1 to TRBJ1-2; D not certain. V lost 4 bases and J 0 bases, leaving 9 bases between the germline ends. The CDR3 has 13 residues. The germline gives CDR1 SQVTM, CDR2 ANQGSEA. The CDR3 spells CSVGGIANYGYTF. In nucleotides, the CDR3 is TGCAGCGTTGGCGGCATCGCTAACTATGGCTACACCTTC.

V is TRBV19 and J is TRBJ1-5; D gene uncertain. Germline CDR1 reads LNHDA; CDR2 reads SQIVND (reference sequence). There are 12 residues in the CDR3. Trimming pared 5 bases from V and 11 bases from J, leaving 13 bases between. CDR3 nucleotides: TGTGCCAGTAGTGAGGGTGTGCCCTCCCAGCATTTT. This sequence encodes CASSEGVPSQHF.

The rearrangement links TRBV6-5 to TRBJ1-5, with a weak D call TRBD1 (5 bases). V lost 5 bases to trimming and J lost 7 bases, with 12 bases between them. The CDR3 is 13 residues long. Looked up from germline, CDR1 is MNHEY and CDR2 is SVGAGI. In DNA, the CDR3 is TGTGCCAGCAGTCTGGGGCTACGGCAGCCCCAGCATTTT. This translates into CASSLGLRQPQHF.

The chain recombines TRBV7-2 with TRBJ2-5; TRBD1 matches at 8 bases. This CDR3 is 14 amino acids long. After removal of 5 bases from V and 4 bases from J, the junction contained 6 bases not matched to a gene. Germline CDR1 is SGHTA and CDR2 is FQGNSA. CDR3 protein: CASSRDRTRETQYF. Written as DNA, the CDR3 is TGTGCCAGCAGCCGGGACAGGACACGAGAGACCCAGTACTTC.

The chain uses TRBV28 and TRBJ2-1; the D gene is possibly TRBD1 (5 bases). Germline V CDR1 and CDR2: MDHEN, SYDVKM. This CDR3 is built from 14 residues. Trimming left V 6 bases short and J 10 bases short, with 19 bases between. The CDR3 reads CASRGSSGLPEQFF. CDR3 nucleotides: TGTGCCAGCAGGGGATCGTCAGGGCTACCAGAGCAGTTCTTC. The full variable domain, with the rest looked up from reference TRBV28 and TRBJ2-1, is DVKVTQSSRYLVKRTGEKVFLECVQDMDHENMFWYRQDPGLGLRLIYFSYDVKMKEKGDIPEGYSVSREKKERFSLILESASTNQTSMYLCASRGSSGLPEQFFGPGTRLTVL.

The V call is TRBV4-2, the J call TRBJ2-7, with 7 bases identical to TRBD1. The CDR3 spans 18 residues. Trimming removed 1 base from V and 3 bases from J; junction bases left unmatched: 15. Looked up from germline, CDR1 is LGHNA and CDR2 is YNFKEQ. CDR3 sequence: CASSQGAQGLTVGYEQYF. The CDR3 DNA reads TGTGCCAGCAGCCAAGGAGCACAGGGGCTAACGGTAGGCTACGAGCAGTACTTC.

The CDR3 spells CSARNRGYTF. The CDR3 coding sequence is TGCAGTGCTCGGAACAGAGGCTACACCTTC. The chain employs TRBV20-1 and TRBJ1-2; no clear D gene. This CDR3 spans 10 amino acids. Per the germline V gene, CDR1 is DFQATT and CDR2 is SNEGSKA (reference sequence). V was shortened by 5 bases and J by 8 bases, with 9 bases between the two germline ends.

CDR3 in DNA: TGTGCCAGCAGTTACAGGCACAGGGGCACCTACGAGCAGTACTTC. Translated: CASSYRHRGTYEQYF. The V gene is TRBV6-5, the J gene TRBJ2-7, with 7 bases fitting TRBD1. CDR3 length equals 15 residues. From germline, CDR1 is MNHEY and CDR2 SVGAGI. V was pared by 2 bases and J by 2 bases, with 6 bases of the junction left unmatched.

The chain recombines TRBV15 with TRBJ1-2, with D possibly matching TRBD1 (5 bases). There are 14 residues in the CDR3. V lost 0 bases to trimming and J lost 4 bases, with 9 bases between them. The germline V gene encodes CDR1 LNHNV and CDR2 YYDKDF (reference sequence). The CDR3 spells CATSRDVGGYGYTF. The CDR3 DNA follows: TGTGCCACCAGCAGAGATGTGGGGGGCTATGGCTACACCTTC. The whole variable domain, remainder taken from reference TRBV15 and TRBJ1-2, is DAMVIQNPRYQVTQFGKPVTLSCSQTLNHNVMYWYQQKSSQAPKLLFHYYDKDFNNEADTPDNFQSRRPNTSFCFLDIRSPGLGDTAMYLCATSRDVGGYGYTFGSGTRLTVV.

In DNA form, the CDR3 reads TGTGCCAGCAGGGCCAGTCTGTACGAGCAGTACTTC. It encodes CASRASLYEQYF. V is TRBV27 and J is TRBJ2-7; D uncertain. This CDR3 is built from 12 residues. CDR1 MNHEY and CDR2 SMNVEV come from the germline V gene (reference sequence). Trimming left V 6 bases short and J 4 bases short, with 10 bases between.

The V and J genes are TRBV28 and TRBJ2-7, with a weak D call TRBD1 (5 bases). From germline, CDR1 is MDHEN and CDR2 SYDVKM. V lost 6 bases and J 0 bases, leaving 18 bases between the germline ends. The CDR3 loop spans 16 amino acids. The CDR3 nucleotides are TGTGCCAGCAGCATGGTCGAAGGGGCCCTCTCCTACGAGCAGTACTTC. Protein: CASSMVEGALSYEQYF.